The clone carrying this T cell receptor beta chain was observed at least ten times. Its antigen is not known. This specimen belongs to a study of regulatory T cells in long-lasting Graves disease. Study as a whole: Newly diagnosed Graves' patients took antithyroid drugs under 3 months.

Regarding the study as a whole: Newly diagnosed Graves' patients had higher TCR diversity than persistent ones.

CDR3 length: 17 amino acids. Germline lookup yields CDR1 MNHNS and CDR2 SASEGT. Unmatched junction bases numbered 9, after V lost 5 bases and J lost 1 base. Arm-PCR of CDR3 regions with iRepertoire HTBI primers generated TCR beta libraries. MiXCR was run by TCRdb on the multiplex PCR reads, yielding one entry per CDR3 protein. The data contain about 540,000 distinct CDR3 sequences, around an eighth of them singletons. Indicated time point: newly diagnosed GD, antithyroid drugs for less than 3 months. RNA from PBMCs was the source of the TCR library. These data were also filed under a second study, of T cells in Graves' hyperthyroidism and ophthalmopathy.

The clonotype comes from a man aged 25-45 years with Graves disease. The V and J genes are TRBV6-1 and TRBJ2-4; 9 bases match TRBD1. This sample comprised peripheral blood mononuclear cells (PBMCs), obtained at new diagnosis, from a patient treated with antithyroid drugs. The CDR3 nucleotides read TGTGCCAGCAGTCAGGGACAGGGACGGGTGGCCAAAAACATTCAGTACTTC. It translates to CASSQGQGRVAKNIQYF.